Sequencing of this T cell receptor beta chain was carried out in a study of cytomegalovirus exposure and HLA in healthy donors. Study-wide results and caveats: Using the classifier, cytomegalovirus status was reportedly diagnosed with high specificity and sensitivity.

With regard to this clone: The antigen remains undetermined.

PCR primers comprised 60 Vbeta and 13 Jbeta primers. Here immunoSEQ multiplex PCR was the method, and the copy in TCRdb shows in-frame clones only, minus some. The sample has 100,000 to 150,000 clones, around 78% seen once. The CDR3 is made up of 13 amino acids. Sequenced sample: PBMCs. This rearrangement joins TRBV21-1 to TRBJ2-5; the table's D call, TRBD2, was not checked against the DNA. TRBV21-1 is designated a pseudogene. This receptor was identified in a woman between 50 and 59 years old in good health and CMV-seronegative. The CDR3 protein is CAIPDQQRETQYF. The CDR3 bases are TGTGCCATCCCCGACCAACAGCGGGAGACCCAGTACTTC.